This TCR beta chain was identified during a study of blood T cell repertoires in COVID-19. Method: immunoSEQ multiplex PCR; TCRdb's copy keeps in-frame clones and lacks some. The profile shows 220,000 or so clones, more than 75% of them singletons. J lost 8 bases, V lost 6 bases, and 9 bases had no gene match. The CDR3 is 13 residues long. Recruitment covered 20 to 25 US areas and drew participants whose ages spanned roughly 18 to 89 years. This receptor was identified in a woman aged 45-65 years who had recovered from COVID-19. The sequencing sample was made of PBMCs or T cells enriched from blood (not recorded which). V gene TRBV12-3 or TRBV12-4 combines with J gene TRBJ1-2, with 7 bases identical to TRBD1. This CDR3 reads CASSLDRVPGYTF. In DNA form, the CDR3 reads TGTGCCAGCAGCCTAGACAGGGTCCCCGGCTACACCTTC.